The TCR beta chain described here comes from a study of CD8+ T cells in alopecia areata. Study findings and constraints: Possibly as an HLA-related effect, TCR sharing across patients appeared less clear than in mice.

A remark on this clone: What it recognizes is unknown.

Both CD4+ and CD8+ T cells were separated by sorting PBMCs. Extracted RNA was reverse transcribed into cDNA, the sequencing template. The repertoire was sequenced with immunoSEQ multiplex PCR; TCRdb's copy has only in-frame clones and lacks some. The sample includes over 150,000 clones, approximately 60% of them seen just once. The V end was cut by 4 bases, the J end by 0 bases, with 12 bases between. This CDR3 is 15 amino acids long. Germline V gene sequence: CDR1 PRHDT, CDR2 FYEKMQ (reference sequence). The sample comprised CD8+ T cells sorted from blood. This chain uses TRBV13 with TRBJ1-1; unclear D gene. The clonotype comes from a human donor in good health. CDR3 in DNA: TGTGCCAGCAGCTCCGGTAATAGGATGAACACTGAAGCTTTCTTT. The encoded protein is CASSSGNRMNTEAFF.